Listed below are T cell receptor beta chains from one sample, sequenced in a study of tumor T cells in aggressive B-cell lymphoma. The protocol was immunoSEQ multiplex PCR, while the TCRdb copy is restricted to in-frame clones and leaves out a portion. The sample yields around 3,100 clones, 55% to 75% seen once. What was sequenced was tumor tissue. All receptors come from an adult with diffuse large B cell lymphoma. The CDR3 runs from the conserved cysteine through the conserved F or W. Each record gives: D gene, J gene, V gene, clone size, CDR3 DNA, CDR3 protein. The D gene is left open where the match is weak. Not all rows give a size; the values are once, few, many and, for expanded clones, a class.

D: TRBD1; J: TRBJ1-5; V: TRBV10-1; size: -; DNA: TGCGCCAGCAGTGGCCCCTCGACAGGGGCTTGGAATCAGCCCCAGCATTTT; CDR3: CASSGPSTGAWNQPQHF
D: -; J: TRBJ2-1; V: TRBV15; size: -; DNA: TGTGCCACCAGCAGACGACTCTACAATGAGCAGTTCTTC; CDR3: CATSRRLYNEQFF
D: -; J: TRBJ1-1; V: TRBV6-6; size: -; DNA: TGTGCCAGCAGTCCCTACAGTATGAACACTGAAGCTTTCTTT; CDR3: CASSPYSMNTEAFF
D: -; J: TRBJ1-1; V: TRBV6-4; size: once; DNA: TGTGCCAGCAGTGCGACCAGGGGCACTGAAGCTTTCTTT; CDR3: CASSATRGTEAFF
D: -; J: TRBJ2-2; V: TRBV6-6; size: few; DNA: TGTGCCAGCAGCCGGGTGGGGCCTTCCACTGCGGGGGAGCTGTTTTTT; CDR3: CASSRVGPSTAGELFF
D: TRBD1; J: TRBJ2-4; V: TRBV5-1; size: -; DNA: TGCGCCAGCAGCTTGTCCGGGACAGGGAGCTTCGGTGGCATTCAGTACTTC; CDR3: CASSLSGTGSFGGIQYF
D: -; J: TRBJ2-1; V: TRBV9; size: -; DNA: TGTGCCAGCAGCGCGACACCACAGGCGGCCTCCTACAATGAGCAGTTCTTC; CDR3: CASSATPQAASYNEQFF
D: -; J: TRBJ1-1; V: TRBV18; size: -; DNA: TGTGCCAGCTCACCACGGGCAGGGCACACTGAAGCTTTCTTT; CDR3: CASSPRAGHTEAFF
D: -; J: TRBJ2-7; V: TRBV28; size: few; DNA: TGTGCCAGCAGTGGGGGGACTTTTGACGAGCAGTACTTC; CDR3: CASSGGTFDEQYF
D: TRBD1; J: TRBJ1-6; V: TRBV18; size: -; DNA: TGTGCCAGCTCACCAGGACAGGGAGATTCACCCCTCCACTTT; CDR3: CASSPGQGDSPLHF
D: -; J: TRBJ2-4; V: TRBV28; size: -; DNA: TGTGCCAGCTCCCCAGCAGACATAGCCAAAAACATTCAGTACTTC; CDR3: CASSPADIAKNIQYF
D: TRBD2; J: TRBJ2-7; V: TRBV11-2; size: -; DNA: TGTGCCAGCAGCCTCAGCGGGAGCTCTTACTACGAGCAGTACTTC; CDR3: CASSLSGSSYYEQYF
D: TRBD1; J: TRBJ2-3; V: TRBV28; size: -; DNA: TGTGCCGGTAGCACCCCCAGGGGACAGGGTTACACAGATACGCAGTATTTT; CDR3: CAGSTPRGQGYTDTQYF
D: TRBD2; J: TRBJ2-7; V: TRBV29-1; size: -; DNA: TGCAGCGCTCGAGGCAGGGTGAATAGCGGGAGGACTTCGCCTCGGAACGAGCAGTACTTC; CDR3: CSARGRVNSGRTSPRNEQYF
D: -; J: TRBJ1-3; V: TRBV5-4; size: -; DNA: TGTGCCAGCAGCTTGGCCGGAGGGATCCCCACTGGAAACACCATATATTTT; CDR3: CASSLAGGIPTGNTIYF
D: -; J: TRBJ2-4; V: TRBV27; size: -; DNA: TGTGCCAGCAGTCCAGCCACAGGGTTCAACATTCAGTACTTC; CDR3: CASSPATGFNIQYF
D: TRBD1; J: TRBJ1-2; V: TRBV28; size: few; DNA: TGTGCCAGCAGTTCCACAGGGGAGAACTATGGCTACACCTTC; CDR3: CASSSTGENYGYTF
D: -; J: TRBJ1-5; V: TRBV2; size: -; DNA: TGTGCCAGCAGTGGCGGGTTGTATAATCAGCCCCAGCATTTT; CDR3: CASSGGLYNQPQHF
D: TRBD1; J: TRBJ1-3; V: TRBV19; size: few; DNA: TGTGCCAGTAGTACCGTACAGGGGACCGGAGGAAACACCATATATTTT; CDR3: CASSTVQGTGGNTIYF
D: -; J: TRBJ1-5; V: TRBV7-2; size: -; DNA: TGTGCCAGCAGTCTAGGGTGGCGGGGCAATCAGCCCCAGCATTTT; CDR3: CASSLGWRGNQPQHF
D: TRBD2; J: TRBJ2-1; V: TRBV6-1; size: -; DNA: TGTGCCGGTGAACTAGCGGTAGAATACAATGAGCAGTTCTTC; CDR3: CAGELAVEYNEQFF
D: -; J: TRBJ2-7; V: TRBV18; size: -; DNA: TGTGCCAGCTCATCGACCGCAGGCTACGAGCAGTACTTC; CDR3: CASSSTAGYEQYF
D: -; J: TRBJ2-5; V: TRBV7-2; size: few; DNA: TGTGCCAGCAGCTTAGCTAGCGGTTTTCAAGAGACCCAGTACTTC; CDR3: CASSLASGFQETQYF
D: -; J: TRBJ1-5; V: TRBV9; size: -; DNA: TGTGCCAGCAGCGTAGCAGGCGAGGGCGGCCTCGGATCGTATAGCAATCAGCCCCAGCATTTT; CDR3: CASSVAGEGGLGSYSNQPQHF
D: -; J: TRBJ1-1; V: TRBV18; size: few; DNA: TGTGCCAGCTGTGCAGGGGAGGGCACTGAAGCTTTCTTT; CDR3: CASCAGEGTEAFF
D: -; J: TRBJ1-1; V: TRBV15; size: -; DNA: TGTGCCACCAGCGTCAGGATGAACACTGAAGCTTTCTTT; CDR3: CATSVRMNTEAFF